A single sample gave rise to the 3 T cell receptor beta chains below, sequenced in a study of cytomegalovirus exposure and HLA in healthy donors (TCRdb year 2017). The library came from the immunoSEQ multiplex PCR assay. Not all clones reach the TCRdb copy of this immuneACCESS table, which keeps in-frame sequences only. Checked studies attribute under half of the gap to unresolved V genes and leave the rest unexplained. Recorded for this sample are around 60,000 clones; approximately 95% of them occurred a single time. The top ten clonotypes cover under 6.5% of the sample. The specimen was PBMCs. The receptor set was obtained from a woman younger than 30 in good health and CMV-seropositive.

This chain connects TRBV7-9 to TRBJ2-1; a possible D gene is TRBD1 (6 bases). With 5 bases removed from V and 0 bases from J, the gap between germline ends came to 14 bases. The CDR3 is 16 residues long. CDR1 is SEHNR and CDR2 is FQNEAQ in the germline V gene (reference sequence). CDR3 bases: TGTGCCAGCAGCCGGGCAGGGGTCGACTCCTACAATGAGCAGTTCTTC. Its translation: CASSRAGVDSYNEQFF.

The DNA for the CDR3 is TGTGCCAGTAGTTTACGGACAGGGGGCATTCAGTACTTC. It translates to CASSLRTGGIQYF. This chain joins TRBV19 and TRBJ2-4, with 10 bases that match TRBD1. The CDR3 runs to 13 residues. Trimming at V came to 5 bases and at J to 9 bases, leaving 4 bases not matched to a gene. The V gene's germline CDR1 is LNHDA and CDR2 SQIVND (reference sequence).

This CDR3 reads CAWSGTGGRYEQYF. As DNA, the CDR3 is TGTGCCTGGAGTGGTACGGGGGGGAGGTACGAGCAGTACTTC. J is TRBJ2-7 and V is TRBV30; TRBD2 aligns across 8 bases. The CDR3 loop spans 14 amino acids. J was trimmed by 4 bases and V by 1 base; bases with no gene match: 6. Germline CDR1 is GTSNPN and CDR2 is SVGIG (reference sequence).